The T cell receptor beta chain under discussion was sequenced for a study of blood T cell repertoires in COVID-19. At the level of the study: Cohort 3 recovery required two negative PCRs, clearance, or symptom resolution.

Participants spanned ages roughly 18 to 90 years and resided in about 25 US areas. Assignment of participants to cohorts was predicated upon participant-reported clinical history. Under the authors' procedure: Researchers report that nucleated cell counts were estimated from reference gene primer amplification. The protocol was immunoSEQ multiplex PCR, while the TCRdb copy is restricted to in-frame clones and leaves out a portion. The V and J calls and clone size were taken over from that table, and D and trimming were inferred from the DNA. The sample has about 210,000 clones; roughly nine tenths are singletons. This CDR3 comprises 16 residues. Germline values: CDR1 SGHNT, CDR2 YYREEE (reference sequence). V shed 0 bases and J 2 bases; nucleotides not matched to a gene: 4.

The material sequenced was PBMCs or T cells enriched from blood (not recorded which). This sequence joins TRBV5-4 and TRBJ2-3; the match to TRBD2 covers 9 bases. The receptor was derived from a woman in her thirties or forties in a cohort exposed to, infected with or recovered from COVID-19 (not recorded which). As DNA, the CDR3 is TGTGCCAGCAGCTTGGGCGGGAGGGCCCCCACAGATACGCAGTATTTT. Its translation is CASSLGGRAPTDTQYF.